This passage covers 3 T cell receptor beta chains from one sample sequenced in a study of T-cell reconstitution after alpha-beta-depleted transplantation in children. Preparation of the TCRbeta library involved a method that used unique molecular identifiers. Via MiXCR, TCRdb re-called the PCR reads, giving one row per CDR3 protein. The profile shows more than 500,000 distinct CDR3 sequences, roughly an eighth of them singletons. Sample: PBMCs, mostly from graft donor cells, taken 180 days after TCRalphabeta/CD19-depleted stem cell transplant. Every receptor here comes from a female patient between 2 and 15 years old who had a stem cell transplant for aplastic anemia, so the T cells may come from the graft donor.

This chain uses TRBV9 with TRBJ1-1; 9 bases map to TRBD1. V trimming: 2 bases; J trimming: 1 base; junction bases outside the gene matches: 3. Germline V gene lookup returns CDR1 SGDLS and CDR2 YYNGEE. This CDR3 region has 15 residues. CDR3 DNA: TGTGCCAGCAGCGTCACAGGGGGCGCGAACACTGAAGCTTTCTTT. Its protein product is CASSVTGGANTEAFF.

Only a few counts were recorded for this clonotype. The chain recombines TRBV20-1 with TRBJ2-7; D uncertain. This CDR3 has 15 amino acids. V was trimmed by 2 bases and J by 4 bases, leaving 18 bases between them. Germline V gene lookup returns CDR1 DFQATT and CDR2 SNEGSKA (reference sequence). Here the CDR3 DNA reads TGCAGTGCTAGACCGTCTCGCGCCCCGAATTACGAGCAGTACGTC. Amino acids: CSARPSRAPNYEQYV.

Many counts were recorded for this clonotype. V is TRBV7-8 and J is TRBJ2-1; unclear D gene. There are 11 residues in the CDR3. V was pared by 1 base and J by 7 bases, with 2 bases between. The germline CDR1 and CDR2 sequences are SGHVS and FQNEAQ. CDR3 sequence: CASSLENEQFF. CDR3 sequence (DNA): TGTGCCAGCAGCTTAGAAAATGAGCAGTTCTTC.